The T cell receptor (beta chain) under discussion was sequenced for a study of cytomegalovirus exposure and HLA in healthy donors. Study-wide results and caveats: The study reported that TCR beta sequences accurately predicted HLA-A and HLA-B alleles in most subjects. Common viral pathogens were later found to be apparently linked to several of the most significant clusters.

Germline V gives CDR1 SGHTA, CDR2 FQGNSA. This CDR3 comprises 15 residues. The J segment lost 5 bases and the V segment lost 2 bases, leaving 3 bases of the junction unmatched. Participants comprised healthy donors of bone marrow. Details on this clone: What it recognizes is unknown.

Primers for the PCR totalled 60 Vbeta and 13 Jbeta. Method: immunoSEQ multiplex PCR; TCRdb's copy keeps in-frame clones and lacks some. This table holds under 200,000 clones, roughly four fifths found once. Sequencing was carried out using PBMCs. The clonotype comes from a woman aged 18-29 years in good health and CMV-seronegative. This chain uses TRBV7-2 with TRBJ2-2, with 9 bases lining up with TRBD2. The CDR3 here is CASSLIAGDTGELFF. In DNA, the CDR3 is TGTGCCAGCAGCTTAATAGCGGGAGATACCGGGGAGCTGTTTTTT.